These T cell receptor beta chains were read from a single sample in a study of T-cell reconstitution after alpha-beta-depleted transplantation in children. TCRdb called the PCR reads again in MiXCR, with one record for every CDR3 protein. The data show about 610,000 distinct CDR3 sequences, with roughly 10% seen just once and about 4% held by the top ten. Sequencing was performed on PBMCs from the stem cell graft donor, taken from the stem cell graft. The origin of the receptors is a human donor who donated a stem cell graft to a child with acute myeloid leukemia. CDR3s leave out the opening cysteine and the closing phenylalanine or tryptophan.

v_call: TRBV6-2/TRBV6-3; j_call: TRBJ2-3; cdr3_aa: ASSRTPLGGAVEDTQY
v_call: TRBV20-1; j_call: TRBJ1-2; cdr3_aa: SARRGAQRNYGYT
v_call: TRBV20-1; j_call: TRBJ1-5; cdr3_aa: SARAIQGGQPQH
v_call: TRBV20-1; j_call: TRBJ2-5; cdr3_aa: SAARPTPGQKETQY
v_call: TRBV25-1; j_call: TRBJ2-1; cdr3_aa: ASSDPTGGPYNEQF
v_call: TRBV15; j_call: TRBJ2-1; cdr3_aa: ATRTVSSYNEQF
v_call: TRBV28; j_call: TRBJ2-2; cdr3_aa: ASRRRRGNTGELF
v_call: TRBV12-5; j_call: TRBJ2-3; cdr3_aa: ASGLEILAGNGTDTQY
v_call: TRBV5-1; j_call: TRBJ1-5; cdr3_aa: ASSLDYSNQPQH
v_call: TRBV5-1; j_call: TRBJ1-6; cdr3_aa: ASSQTQGFQGSPLH
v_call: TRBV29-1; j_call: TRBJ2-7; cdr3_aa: SAQTTTEQY